Each of the 8 T cell receptor beta chains below was sequenced from the same sample in a study of identical twins. TCRdb passed the 5' RACE reads through MiXCR, listing each CDR3 protein once. Here the sample spans around 160,000 distinct CDR3 sequences, around 3.5% being singletons. The sequenced sample was memory T cells sorted from blood. All receptors derive from a man aged 18-30 years in good health.

This clonotype was counted ten times or more. The chain is built from TRBV6-1 and TRBJ1-5, with 10 bases identical to TRBD1. The CDR3 consists of 15 residues. The junction had 8 bases not matched to a gene; V was cut back by 7 bases and J by 5 bases. CDR1 MNHNS and CDR2 SASEGT come from the germline V gene. CDR3 DNA: TGTGCCAGCACACGACAGGGGGCTAGAGATCAGCCCCAGCATTTT. This encodes CASTRQGARDQPQHF.

In this sample, this clonotype turned up a few times. This rearrangement joins TRBV19 to TRBJ2-3; TRBD1 aligns across 10 bases. This CDR3 has 15 residues. V gave up 6 bases and J gave up 2 bases; unmatched junction bases: 5. Germline assignment: CDR1 LNHDA and CDR2 SQIVND (reference sequence). The chain's CDR3 is CASSKGQGFTDTQYF. The CDR3 region has the DNA TGTGCCAGTAGCAAGGGACAGGGGTTCACAGATACGCAGTATTTT.

This clonotype was seen ten or more times. The V gene is TRBV6-1, the J gene TRBJ2-2; 7 bases map to TRBD1. The CDR3 runs 14 residues. From germline, CDR1 is MNHNS and CDR2 SASEGT. J lost 5 bases, V lost 5 bases, and 5 bases had no gene match. The CDR3 DNA sequence: TGTGCCAGCAGTCGACAGGGAAAGACCGGGGAGCTGTTTTTT. Translation gives CASSRQGKTGELFF.

This clonotype was found many times. This chain links TRBV3-1 with TRBJ2-7, with 15 bases fitting TRBD2. The CDR3 runs to 17 residues. Trimming at V came to 3 bases and at J to 4 bases, leaving 7 bases not matched to a gene. Germline loops: CDR1 LGHDT, CDR2 YNNKEL (reference sequence). The CDR3 here is CASSHTGTSGRRYEQYF. CDR3 nucleotides: TGTGCCAGCAGCCATACCGGGACTAGCGGGAGGAGGTACGAGCAGTACTTC.

In this sample, this clonotype turned up a few times. V and J are TRBV3-1 and TRBJ2-2, with D hard to call. Deletions cut 1 base from V and 6 bases from J, with 3 bases between. The germline V gene has CDR1 LGHDT and CDR2 YNNKEL (reference sequence). This CDR3 has 12 residues. The DNA of the CDR3 is TGTGCCAGCAGCCAAGTACCCGGGGAGCTGTTTTTT. This encodes CASSQVPGELFF.

Many counts were recorded for this clonotype. This chain links TRBV20-1 with TRBJ2-2, with 7 bases fitting TRBD2. The germline V gene has CDR1 DFQATT and CDR2 SNEGSKA (reference sequence). The CDR3 loop spans 17 amino acids. V lost 3 bases, J lost 4 bases, and 14 bases stayed unmatched. CDR3 region: CSASRDLWGGSTGELFF. CDR3 DNA: TGCAGTGCTAGCCGGGACCTATGGGGAGGGAGCACCGGGGAGCTGTTTTTT.

This clonotype was seen many times. The rearrangement links TRBV18 to TRBJ2-5; D remains unclear. Germline-derived CDR1 and CDR2 are KGHSH and LQKENI. The CDR3 is made up of 15 amino acids. Trimming left V 1 base short and J 1 base short, with 10 bases between. Here the CDR3 DNA reads TGTGCCAGCTCACCACTCGGAGCTAGCCAAGAGACCCAGTACTTC. Encoded protein: CASSPLGASQETQYF.

The chain combines TRBV6-1 with TRBJ1-5; D is unresolved. Germline V CDR1 and CDR2: MNHNS, SASEGT. The CDR3 totals 13 residues. Between the trimmed V and J ends, which lost 8 bases and 1 base, there was a span of 9 bases. CDR3 loop: CASREWSNQPQHF. In DNA form, the CDR3 reads TGTGCCAGCCGGGAGTGGAGCAATCAGCCCCAGCATTTT.